This T cell receptor beta chain was obtained from a study of shared clonotypes between healthy human individuals. Several immunoSEQ 96-well plates shared each subset's DNA, each plate a replicate. Sequencing was performed with immunoSEQ multiplex PCR; in TCRdb, only in-frame clones are kept and a portion is missing. The sample contains about 1.9 million clones, roughly 93% of which appear only once. In germline, CDR1 is MNHNS, CDR2 SASEGT. The CDR3 covers 11 residues. Of note for this clone: An end of the junction does not agree with germline; a read error may underlie this.

Terminally differentiated effector memory CD45RA+ cells were excluded by CCR7 positive selection of CD45RO-negative cells. Source material: naive CD8+ T cells from PBMCs. The clonotype originates from a man between 18 and 35 years old in good health. Some clones in this sample may be carry-over from other donors' samples. The rearrangement uses TRBV6-1 and TRBJ2-7; 7 bases fit TRBD2. CDR3 DNA sequence: TGTGCCAGCAGTGTGTCGGCAGGGAGGGTCTTC. It translates to CASSVSAGRVF.